The 6 T cell receptor beta chains below were found in one sample sequenced in a study of T cell responses to AZD1222 COVID-19 vaccine. TCRdb's table, derived via immunoSEQ multiplex PCR, lists solely in-frame clones and lacks some. The top ten hold almost 6.5% of the sample, which has fewer than 150,000 clones, around 88% seen once. Sequencing was performed on peripheral blood, taken 28 days after the second AZD1222 dose. The receptors derive from an adult who received the AZD1222 COVID-19 vaccine.

The chain couples TRBV5-4 to TRBJ2-1, with D tentatively TRBD1 (6 bases). V lost 4 bases and J 3 bases, leaving 14 bases between the germline ends. The length of the CDR3 is 15 residues. Germline lookup yields CDR1 SGHNT and CDR2 YYREEE (reference sequence). CDR3 sequence: CASSKDSLIYNEQFF. The CDR3 bases are TGTGCCAGCAGCAAGGACAGCCTAATCTACAATGAGCAGTTCTTC.

J is TRBJ1-1 and V is TRBV10-3; D remains ambiguous. CDR1 and CDR2 (germline): ENHRY, SYGVKD. The V end was cut by 2 bases, the J end by 1 base, with 5 bases between. This CDR3 spans 13 amino acids. The CDR3 reads CAISESSNTEAFF. Here the CDR3 DNA reads TGTGCCATCAGTGAGAGTTCGAACACTGAAGCTTTCTTT.

The V and J genes are TRBV5-1 and TRBJ2-3, with a tentative D call TRBD2 (5 bases). Deletions cut 0 bases from V and 0 bases from J, with 14 bases between. The CDR3 covers 17 residues. Germline values: CDR1 SGHRS, CDR2 YFSETQ. The CDR3 sequence: CASSLDLRGVSTDTQYF. The CDR3 coding sequence is TGCGCCAGCAGCTTGGACCTTCGGGGAGTTAGCACAGATACGCAGTATTTT.

The chain combines TRBV7-2 with TRBJ2-3; TRBD2 agrees at 8 bases. The length of the CDR3 is 16 residues. Germline V gene data show CDR1 as SGHTA and CDR2 as FQGNSA. Unmatched junction bases numbered 8, after V lost 6 bases and J lost 0 bases. The CDR3 region is CASRHAGTRSTDTQYF. The CDR3, as DNA: TGTGCCAGCAGGCATGCCGGGACTAGAAGCACAGATACGCAGTATTTT.

V and J are TRBV7-8 and TRBJ1-1, with TRBD1 as a possible D gene (5 bases). Trimming cost V 2 bases and J 4 bases, with 11 bases left between them. The CDR3 runs to 14 residues. Germline V lookup: CDR1 SGHVS, CDR2 FQNEAQ. CDR3 sequence (DNA): TGTGCCAGCAGCTTATGGCAGGGAAGCACTGAAGCTTTCTTT. Encoded protein: CASSLWQGSTEAFF.

The sample holds one count of this clone. V gene TRBV18 combines with J gene TRBJ1-5; D gene unclear. Germline CDR1 reads KGHSH; CDR2 reads LQKENI. Trimming stripped 0 bases from V and 0 bases from J, with 9 bases between. This CDR3 spans 16 amino acids. This chain's CDR3 is CASSPPTDNSNQPQHF. CDR3 DNA sequence: TGTGCCAGCTCACCACCGACGGATAATAGCAATCAGCCCCAGCATTTT.